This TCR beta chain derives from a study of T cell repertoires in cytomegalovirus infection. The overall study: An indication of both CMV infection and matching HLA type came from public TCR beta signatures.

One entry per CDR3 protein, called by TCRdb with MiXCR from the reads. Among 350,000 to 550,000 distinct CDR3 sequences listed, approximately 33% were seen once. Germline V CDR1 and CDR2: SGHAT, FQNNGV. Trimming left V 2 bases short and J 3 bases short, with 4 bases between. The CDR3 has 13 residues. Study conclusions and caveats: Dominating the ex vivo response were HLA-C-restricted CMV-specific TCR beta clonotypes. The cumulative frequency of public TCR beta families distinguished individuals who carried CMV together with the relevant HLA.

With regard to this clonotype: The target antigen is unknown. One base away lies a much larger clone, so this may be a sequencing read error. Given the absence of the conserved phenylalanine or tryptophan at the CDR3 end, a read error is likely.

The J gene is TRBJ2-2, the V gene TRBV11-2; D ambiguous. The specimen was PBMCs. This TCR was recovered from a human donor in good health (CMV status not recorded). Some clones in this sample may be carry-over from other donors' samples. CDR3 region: CASSLTYTGELFY. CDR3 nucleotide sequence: TGTGCCAGCAGCTTAACCTACACCGGGGAGCTGTTTTAT.